The 26 T cell receptor beta chains presented below share a single source sample, sequenced in a study of OX40 agonist ivuxolimab in advanced cancers. Library creation used the immunoSEQ multiplex PCR assay. Sourced from immuneACCESS, this table was stored by TCRdb with only in-frame sequences that have V and J called. A share of the clones is absent; for the studies checked, an unresolved V gene accounts for under half, and the remainder has no known explanation. The table for this sample lists 84,000 or so clones; over 80% of them were counted only once. The ten largest account for 0.4% to 0.55% of the sample. The sequenced sample was CD4+ or CD8+ T cells sorted from blood, obtained in a trial of the OX40 agonist ivuxolimab. These receptors were obtained from an adult with an advanced solid tumor such as melanoma, head and neck, liver or kidney cancer.

The chain links TRBV30 to TRBJ2-5; 9 bases fit TRBD1. There are 13 residues in the CDR3. The germline gives CDR1 GTSNPN, CDR2 SVGIG (reference sequence). The trim removed 5 bases at V and 5 bases at J, leaving 6 bases unmatched. In DNA form, the CDR3 reads TGTGCCTGGGGGACAGGGACGTCGGAGACCCAGTACTTC. Its protein product is CAWGTGTSETQYF.

The J gene is TRBJ2-7, the V gene TRBV6-5; 10 nucleotides match TRBD1. The V segment lost 4 bases and the J segment 5 bases; nucleotides outside the gene matches: 5. CDR1 and CDR2 from the germline V gene are MNHEY and SVGAGI. There are 14 residues in the CDR3. The DNA of the CDR3 is TGTGCCAGCAGTTGGGGACAGGGGACGAACGAGCAGTACTTC. Its protein product is CASSWGQGTNEQYF.

This clone was counted once. J is TRBJ1-4 and V is TRBV19; D might be TRBD1 (5 bases). The CDR3 is 13 residues long. V lost 8 bases and J 4 bases, leaving 11 bases between the germline ends. Germline V CDR1 and CDR2: LNHDA, SQIVND (reference sequence). The CDR3: CASAGTFNEKLFF. CDR3 in DNA: TGTGCCAGTGCCGGGACCTTTAATGAAAAACTGTTTTTT.

DNA of the CDR3: TGTGCCAGCAGCTTATTGGCGGGGGGAATTGAGCAGTTCTTC. Its translation is CASSLLAGGIEQFF. The chain is built from TRBV7-2 and TRBJ2-1; 8 bases map to TRBD2. CDR3 length: 14 residues. Trimming took 2 bases from V and 9 from J; bases not matched to a gene: 6. Germline V lookup: CDR1 SGHTA, CDR2 FQGNSA. Using reference TRBV7-2 and TRBJ2-1 for the parts outside the CDR3, the full variable domain is GAGVSQSPSNKVTEKGKDVELRCDPISGHTALYWYRQSLGQGLEFLIYFQGNSAPDKSGLPSDRFSAERTGGSVSTLTIQRTQQEDSAVYLCASSLLAGGIEQFFGPGTRLTVL.

The chain links TRBV7-2 to TRBJ2-7, with D hard to call. With 4 bases removed from V and 7 bases from J, the gap between germline ends came to 14 bases. CDR1 and CDR2 from the germline V gene are SGHTA and FQGNSA. The CDR3 covers 13 residues. Here the CDR3 reads CASSSGNPREQYF. The DNA of the CDR3 is TGTGCCAGCAGCTCGGGCAACCCGCGGGAGCAGTACTTC.

The V and J genes are TRBV6-1 and TRBJ1-5; the match to TRBD1 covers 11 bases. CDR1 and CDR2 from the germline V gene are MNHNS and SASEGT. The CDR3 sequence is 14 residues long. Germline trimming cut 6 bases from V and 4 bases from J; bases unmatched to any gene: 2. The CDR3 DNA reads TGTGCCAGCAGCCGGGACAGGGGGAATCAGCCCCAGCATTTT. Residues: CASSRDRGNQPQHF.

The chain couples TRBV10-3 to TRBJ2-7; D is perhaps TRBD1 (5 bases). Germline V gives CDR1 ENHRY, CDR2 SYGVKD. The CDR3 has 11 amino acids. The V and J ends lost 10 bases and 2 bases respectively, with 9 bases between them. The CDR3 region has the DNA TGTGCCACACAGGTAGCCTACGAGCAGTACTTC. It translates to CATQVAYEQYF.

The V and J genes are TRBV29-1 and TRBJ2-5, with D perhaps matching TRBD1 (5 bases). Germline V gives CDR1 SQVTM, CDR2 ANQGSEA. The CDR3 loop spans 13 amino acids. V was trimmed by 0 bases and J by 3 bases, leaving 8 bases between them. CDR3 in amino acids: CSVEESREETQYF. In nucleotides, the CDR3 is TGCAGCGTTGAAGAGTCCAGGGAAGAGACCCAGTACTTC.

The chain combines TRBV6-1 with TRBJ1-3; no reliable D call. The CDR3 consists of 10 residues. Germline CDR1 and CDR2: MNHNS and SASEGT. The germline V and J ends were trimmed by 8 bases and 16 bases, with 15 bases remaining between them. The CDR3 DNA reads TGTGCCAGCGAAGGACCCTACGGTTATTTT. This sequence encodes CASEGPYGYF.

The sample holds one count of this clone. The V and J genes are TRBV5-4 and TRBJ2-1; 7 bases agree with TRBD2. The germline CDR1 and CDR2 sequences are SGHNT and YYREEE (reference sequence). The trim removed 4 bases at V and 0 bases at J, leaving 7 bases unmatched. The CDR3 runs 16 residues. CDR3 in DNA: TGTGCCAGCAGCAACCCGCGGGGGAGCTCCTACAATGAGCAGTTCTTC. Translation gives CASSNPRGSSYNEQFF.

The J gene is TRBJ2-5, the V gene TRBV11-3; D perhaps matches TRBD1 (5 bases). CDR3 length: 14 residues. Germline V lookup: CDR1 SGHNT, CDR2 YENEEA. V was pared by 5 bases and J by 5 bases, with 15 bases between. The CDR3 region is CASSPGQGIETQYF. The CDR3 region has the DNA TGTGCCAGCAGCCCCGGCCAGGGCATTGAGACCCAGTACTTC. Supplemented by reference TRBV11-3 and TRBJ2-5, the full variable domain reads EAGVVQSPRYKIIEKKQPVAFWCNPISGHNTLYWYLQNLGQGPELLIRYENEEAVDDSQLPKDRFSAERLKGVDSTLKIQPAELGDSAVYLCASSPGQGIETQYFGPGTRLLVL.

CDR3 loop: CASSLRGPLTDTQYF. CDR3 DNA sequence: TGTGCCAGCAGTTTGAGGGGGCCTCTAACAGATACGCAGTATTTT. The V call is TRBV28, the J call TRBJ2-3; TRBD1 matches 7 bases. The CDR3 contains 15 residues. Unmatched junction bases numbered 6, after V lost 3 bases and J lost 3 bases. Looked up from germline, CDR1 is MDHEN and CDR2 is SYDVKM.

This chain links TRBV2 with TRBJ1-2; 11 bases agree with TRBD1. In germline, CDR1 is SNHLY, CDR2 FYNNEI. CDR3 size: 17 residues. V lost 9 bases and J lost 8; bases outside the gene matches: 20. CDR3 residues: CASSRDGGTGGRRGYTF. The CDR3 bases are TGTGCCAGTTCCAGGGACGGAGGGACAGGGGGGAGGCGGGGCTACACCTTC.

The chain combines TRBV7-2 with TRBJ2-7; 9 nucleotides line up with TRBD2. V lost 2 bases, J lost 7 bases, and 9 bases stayed unmatched. This CDR3 is built from 15 residues. Looked up from germline, CDR1 is SGHTA and CDR2 is FQGNSA. CDR3 loop: CASSLTGTSRGEQYF. CDR3 DNA: TGTGCCAGCAGCTTAACCGGGACTAGCAGGGGGGAGCAGTACTTC.

The chain carries TRBV11-3 and TRBJ2-1; 13 nucleotides match TRBD2. V was pared by 1 base and J by 8 bases, with 2 bases of the junction left unmatched. Germline loops: CDR1 SGHNT, CDR2 YENEEA. There are 15 residues in the CDR3. The CDR3 DNA sequence: TGTGCCAGCAGCTTAGGACTAGCGGGGGGAGATGAGCAGTTCTTC. It is translated as CASSLGLAGGDEQFF. Full variable domain (missing parts from reference TRBV11-3 and TRBJ2-1): EAGVVQSPRYKIIEKKQPVAFWCNPISGHNTLYWYLQNLGQGPELLIRYENEEAVDDSQLPKDRFSAERLKGVDSTLKIQPAELGDSAVYLCASSLGLAGGDEQFFGPGTRLTVL.

Written as DNA, the CDR3 is TGTGCCAGCAGCCCCGGACAGGGAAGGTGGGGCCCATATAGTGATACGCAGTATTTT. Its translation is CASSPGQGRWGPYSDTQYF. The chain has TRBV28 and TRBJ2-3, with 8 bases aligning to TRBD1. The germline CDR1 and CDR2 sequences are MDHEN and SYDVKM. Trimming at V came to 6 bases and at J to 6 bases, leaving 23 bases not matched to a gene. The CDR3 has 19 residues.

The genes are TRBV7-2 and TRBJ2-5; perhaps D is TRBD1 or TRBD2 (5 bases each). Germline V gene data show CDR1 as SGHTA and CDR2 as FQGNSA. The CDR3 length is 12 residues. V was clipped by 5 bases and J by 9 bases, with 13 bases between them. The CDR3 nucleotides are TGTGCCAGCAGCCCGACACCGGGGCCCCAGTACTTC. Translated, it gives CASSPTPGPQYF.

This clone was seen only once. This rearrangement joins TRBV28 to TRBJ2-7; D is undetermined. Trimming shortened V by 4 bases and J by 4 bases, and 8 bases separated the two germline ends. There are 12 residues in the CDR3. CDR1 and CDR2 from the germline V gene are MDHEN and SYDVKM. In DNA form, the CDR3 reads TGTGCCAGCAGTTCCTGGATTTACGAGCAGTACTTC. It translates to CASSSWIYEQYF.

This clone was observed a handful of times. The chain has TRBV6-1 and TRBJ2-3; 7 bases fit TRBD2. The CDR3 loop spans 15 amino acids. With V trimmed by 2 bases and J by 0 bases, 2 bases remained unmatched. Germline lookup yields CDR1 MNHNS and CDR2 SASEGT. DNA of the CDR3: TGTGCCAGCAGTGAAAGCGGGGCCAGCACAGATACGCAGTATTTT. It translates to CASSESGASTDTQYF.

The gene calls are TRBV4-1 and TRBJ2-7, with D possibly being TRBD2 (5 bases). The CDR3 runs to 16 residues. The V end lost 3 bases, the J end lost 1 base, and 16 bases lay between the germline ends. Germline CDR1 MGHRA, CDR2 YSYEKL. This chain's CDR3 is CASSQVGSWASYEQYF. The CDR3 DNA reads TGCGCCAGCAGCCAGGTAGGGAGTTGGGCTTCCTACGAGCAGTACTTC.

This sequence joins TRBV5-1 and TRBJ2-5; D is perhaps TRBD1 (5 bases). CDR1 is SGHRS, CDR2 YFSETQ, per germline. Trimming left V 5 bases short and J 4 bases short, with 18 bases between. The CDR3 loop spans 15 amino acids. The CDR3 region has the DNA TGCGCCAGCAGACAAGAAGGGGTCGCTGCAGAGACCCAGTACTTC. It encodes CASRQEGVAAETQYF.

With respect to this clone: The same CDR3 arises from other DNA sequences in this sample as well. V gene TRBV28 combines with J gene TRBJ2-3, with a weak D call TRBD2 (5 bases). Germline CDR1 is MDHEN and CDR2 is SYDVKM. V gave up 6 bases and J gave up 3 bases, with 10 bases separating them. The length of the CDR3 is 13 residues. The CDR3 DNA reads TGTGCCAGCAGGGGATCGGGGACAGATACGCAGTATTTT. Protein sequence: CASRGSGTDTQYF.

The V call is TRBV11-3, the J call TRBJ2-7, with D tentatively TRBD1 (5 bases). The CDR3 totals 13 residues. Germline-derived CDR1 and CDR2 are SGHNT and YENEEA. Trimming stripped 1 base from V and 8 bases from J, with 12 bases between. The CDR3 protein is CASSLVPGYKQYF. CDR3 sequence (DNA): TGTGCCAGCAGCTTAGTTCCAGGGTACAAGCAGTACTTC.

The chain uses TRBV28 and TRBJ1-2, with TRBD1 matching 10 bases. CDR1 is MDHEN and CDR2 is SYDVKM in the germline V gene. V was clipped by 6 bases and J by 8 bases; unmatched bases: 9. The length of the CDR3 is 14 residues. The CDR3 sequence is CASRTGTGVYGYTF. DNA of the CDR3: TGTGCCAGCAGAACCGGGACAGGGGTGTACGGCTACACCTTC.

V gene TRBV5-1 combines with J gene TRBJ2-2, with 9 bases lining up with TRBD2. CDR3 size: 15 residues. With V trimmed by 4 bases and J by 5 bases, 6 bases remained unmatched. Germline V gives CDR1 SGHRS, CDR2 YFSETQ. CDR3 residues: CASSPPSGTTGELFF. The CDR3 bases are TGCGCCAGCAGCCCACCTAGCGGGACGACCGGGGAGCTGTTTTTT.

The chain combines TRBV18 with TRBJ2-7; no clear D. Trimming removed 5 bases from V and 3 bases from J, with 5 bases in between. The germline CDR1 and CDR2 sequences are KGHSH and LQKENI. CDR3 size: 11 residues. The CDR3 nucleotides read TGTGCCAGCTCATCACACTACGAGCAGTACTTC. Its translation: CASSSHYEQYF.